These T cell receptor beta chains were read from a single sample in a study of blood T cell repertoires in COVID-19. The data were produced by immunoSEQ multiplex PCR, yet TCRdb's version contains in-frame clones alone and is incomplete. The sample consists of under 200,000 clones, about four fifths of them appearing once. The source material was PBMCs or T cells enriched from blood (not recorded which). The receptors shown here come from a man in his forties or fifties who had recovered from COVID-19. The CDR3 runs from the conserved cysteine through the conserved F or W. A D gene is named only where the DNA matches it firmly. Part of the rows lack a size; the others show once, few, many or a class for expanded clones.

abundance: -
j_gene: TRBJ1-2
d_gene: TRBD1
v_gene: TRBV3-1/TRBV3-2
CDR3nt: TGTGCCAGCAGCCCGGGACAGGAGCCCTATGGCTACACCTTC
CDR3aa: CASSPGQEPYGYTF

abundance: -
j_gene: TRBJ2-7
d_gene: TRBD2
v_gene: TRBV19
CDR3nt: TGTGCCAGTACCCCGGGACTAGCGGGAGGTACACAGTACTTC
CDR3aa: CASTPGLAGGTQYF

abundance: -
j_gene: TRBJ1-2
d_gene: -
v_gene: TRBV3-1/TRBV3-2
CDR3nt: TGTGCCAGCAGCCATGCCGCCCGGCACAGCTATGGCTACACCTTC
CDR3aa: CASSHAARHSYGYTF

abundance: -
j_gene: TRBJ1-2
d_gene: -
v_gene: TRBV27
CDR3nt: TGTGCCAGCAGTTCAACAGGGCTATATGGCTACACCTTC
CDR3aa: CASSSTGLYGYTF

abundance: -
j_gene: TRBJ2-3
d_gene: -
v_gene: TRBV6-5
CDR3nt: TGTGCCAGCAGTTATTTCCTCACAGATACGCAGTATTTT
CDR3aa: CASSYFLTDTQYF

abundance: -
j_gene: TRBJ2-3
d_gene: TRBD1
v_gene: TRBV14
CDR3nt: TGTGCCAGCCGACAGGGGATTAACACAGATACGCAGTATTTT
CDR3aa: CASRQGINTDTQYF

abundance: once
j_gene: TRBJ2-6
d_gene: -
v_gene: TRBV5-1
CDR3nt: TGCGCCAGCAGCGCGAACTCTGGGGCCAACGTCCTGACTTTC
CDR3aa: CASSANSGANVLTF

abundance: few
j_gene: TRBJ2-1
d_gene: TRBD2
v_gene: TRBV5-4
CDR3nt: TGTGCCAGCAGTAGGGGACTAGCGAAAGACAATGAGCAGTTCTTC
CDR3aa: CASSRGLAKDNEQFF

abundance: -
j_gene: TRBJ2-7
d_gene: TRBD1
v_gene: TRBV5-1
CDR3nt: TGCGCCAGCAGCTTGGCTTTGCGGGACAGGGACAGAGAGCAGTACTTC
CDR3aa: CASSLALRDRDREQYF

abundance: -
j_gene: TRBJ2-5
d_gene: -
v_gene: TRBV5-4
CDR3nt: TGTGCCAGCAGTCCCACGGGGATGCAAGAGACCCAGTACTTC
CDR3aa: CASSPTGMQETQYF

abundance: -
j_gene: TRBJ1-1
d_gene: -
v_gene: TRBV5-1
CDR3nt: TGCGCCAGCAGCTTGGACAGGCAGACTGAAGCTTTCTTT
CDR3aa: CASSLDRQTEAFF

abundance: -
j_gene: TRBJ2-3
d_gene: TRBD2
v_gene: TRBV5-1
CDR3nt: TGCGCCAGCAGCTTCGTCGCGGGGGGCACAGATACGCAGTATTTT
CDR3aa: CASSFVAGGTDTQYF

abundance: -
j_gene: TRBJ2-7
d_gene: -
v_gene: TRBV10-3
CDR3nt: TGTGCCATCAAGTCCGGGAACAGCTCCTACGAGCAGTACTTC
CDR3aa: CAIKSGNSSYEQYF

abundance: -
j_gene: TRBJ1-1
d_gene: TRBD1
v_gene: TRBV27
CDR3nt: TGTGCCAGCAGTTTGACAGGGGGCCCGAACACTGAAGCTTTCTTT
CDR3aa: CASSLTGGPNTEAFF

abundance: -
j_gene: TRBJ1-4
d_gene: -
v_gene: TRBV6-2/TRBV6-3
CDR3nt: TGTGCCAGCAGTTTACCGACAGGAGGAAATGAAAAACTGTTTTTT
CDR3aa: CASSLPTGGNEKLFF

abundance: -
j_gene: TRBJ2-4
d_gene: TRBD1
v_gene: TRBV4-1
CDR3nt: TGCGCCAGCAGCGGACCCGGGACAGGGTTAAACATTCAGTACTTC
CDR3aa: CASSGPGTGLNIQYF

abundance: -
j_gene: TRBJ1-1
d_gene: -
v_gene: TRBV6-1
CDR3nt: TGTGCCAGCAGTTATTACACTGAAGCTTTCTTT
CDR3aa: CASSYYTEAFF

abundance: few
j_gene: TRBJ2-5
d_gene: -
v_gene: TRBV28
CDR3nt: TGTGCCAGCTGGCGGGGCCCGGAGGACCAGTACTTC
CDR3aa: CASWRGPEDQYF

abundance: few
j_gene: TRBJ2-6
d_gene: TRBD1
v_gene: TRBV5-1
CDR3nt: TGCGCCAGCAGCACTCGACAGGGTAGGCCTGGGGCCAACGTCCTGACTTTC
CDR3aa: CASSTRQGRPGANVLTF

abundance: -
j_gene: TRBJ2-1
d_gene: TRBD1
v_gene: TRBV6-5
CDR3nt: TGTGCCAGCAGCCCCGGGACAGGGGCGTACGAGCAGTTCTTC
CDR3aa: CASSPGTGAYEQFF

abundance: -
j_gene: TRBJ2-2
d_gene: -
v_gene: TRBV19
CDR3nt: TGTGCCAGTAGTATACTCCTCAGGGAATTTGCCGGGGAGCTGTTTTTT
CDR3aa: CASSILLREFAGELFF

abundance: -
j_gene: TRBJ2-1
d_gene: -
v_gene: TRBV6-5
CDR3nt: TGTGCCAGCAGTTCCCCCCAACTGCGAAACAATGAGCAGTTCTTC
CDR3aa: CASSSPQLRNNEQFF

abundance: -
j_gene: TRBJ1-2
d_gene: -
v_gene: TRBV28
CDR3nt: TGTGCCAGCGTGGGCTTGGACTATGGCTACACCTTC
CDR3aa: CASVGLDYGYTF

abundance: once
j_gene: TRBJ2-5
d_gene: -
v_gene: TRBV12-3/TRBV12-4
CDR3nt: TGTGCCAGCAGTTTAGTTTTTAACAGGGCCCAGTACTTC
CDR3aa: CASSLVFNRAQYF

abundance: -
j_gene: TRBJ2-7
d_gene: -
v_gene: TRBV4-2
CDR3nt: TGTGCCAGCAGCCAAGATCGGGGGTTCTCCTACGAGCAGTACTTC
CDR3aa: CASSQDRGFSYEQYF

abundance: -
j_gene: TRBJ1-6
d_gene: -
v_gene: TRBV19
CDR3nt: TGTGCCAGTAGTATTTTAGAGTCTAATTCACCCCTCCACTTT
CDR3aa: CASSILESNSPLHF

abundance: -
j_gene: TRBJ2-3
d_gene: -
v_gene: TRBV7-9
CDR3nt: TGTGCCAGCGAACTTATTAGCACAGATACGCAGTATTTT
CDR3aa: CASELISTDTQYF

abundance: few
j_gene: TRBJ2-1
d_gene: -
v_gene: TRBV4-1
CDR3nt: TGCGCCAGCAGCCACCCTCCTGGCGGGCCGCACAATGAGCAGTTCTTC
CDR3aa: CASSHPPGGPHNEQFF

abundance: -
j_gene: TRBJ1-5
d_gene: -
v_gene: TRBV7-2
CDR3nt: TGTGCCAGCAGCTTCGATCGGTATAGCAATCAGCCCCAGCATTTT
CDR3aa: CASSFDRYSNQPQHF

abundance: -
j_gene: TRBJ1-4
d_gene: -
v_gene: TRBV18
CDR3nt: TGTGCCAGCTCACAGGACCCCCCGGGAGGAGTAGGTGAAAAACTGTTTTTT
CDR3aa: CASSQDPPGGVGEKLFF

abundance: -
j_gene: TRBJ1-4
d_gene: TRBD1
v_gene: TRBV7-8
CDR3nt: TGTGCCAGCAGCTTGGAAGGGCGATCCAGGGGACAGAATGAAAAACTGTTTTTT
CDR3aa: CASSLEGRSRGQNEKLFF

abundance: once
j_gene: TRBJ2-7
d_gene: TRBD2
v_gene: TRBV18
CDR3nt: TGTGCCAGCTCGTCCCTAGCGGTCTCCTACGAGCAGTACTTC
CDR3aa: CASSSLAVSYEQYF

abundance: once
j_gene: TRBJ1-4
d_gene: -
v_gene: TRBV3-1/TRBV3-2
CDR3nt: TGTGCCAGCAGCCGGCACAGGGCCCCCTTGGATGAAAAACTGTTTTTT
CDR3aa: CASSRHRAPLDEKLFF

abundance: few
j_gene: TRBJ1-2
d_gene: -
v_gene: TRBV24-1
CDR3nt: TGTGCCACCAGTGATTCATATGGCTACACCTTC
CDR3aa: CATSDSYGYTF

abundance: -
j_gene: TRBJ2-3
d_gene: TRBD1
v_gene: TRBV20-1
CDR3nt: TGCAGTGCTAGTTTAGGGGGACAGGGGACAGATACGCAGTATTTT
CDR3aa: CSASLGGQGTDTQYF

abundance: -
j_gene: TRBJ1-5
d_gene: -
v_gene: TRBV19
CDR3nt: TGTGCCAGTAGCGATGGAGGTGATAGCAATCAGCCCCAGCATTTT
CDR3aa: CASSDGGDSNQPQHF

abundance: -
j_gene: TRBJ1-1
d_gene: TRBD1
v_gene: TRBV28
CDR3nt: TGTGCCAGCAGTCGCGACAGGGTAGTCACTGAAGCTTTCTTT
CDR3aa: CASSRDRVVTEAFF

abundance: -
j_gene: TRBJ1-6
d_gene: -
v_gene: TRBV3-1/TRBV3-2
CDR3nt: TGTGCCAGCAGTCGTGGAGCCGTGCCTTCACCCCTCCACTTT
CDR3aa: CASSRGAVPSPLHF

abundance: -
j_gene: TRBJ1-5
d_gene: -
v_gene: TRBV19
CDR3nt: TGTGCCAGTAGTGTACAGGGCTACAATCAGCCCCAGCATTTT
CDR3aa: CASSVQGYNQPQHF

abundance: -
j_gene: TRBJ1-1
d_gene: -
v_gene: TRBV2
CDR3nt: TGTGCCAGCAGTGTCCGGTGGACTGAAGCTTTCTTT
CDR3aa: CASSVRWTEAFF

abundance: few
j_gene: TRBJ2-1
d_gene: -
v_gene: TRBV9
CDR3nt: TGTGCCAGCAGCGCAGGTAGTGGGGGGATCCATGAGCAGTTCTTC
CDR3aa: CASSAGSGGIHEQFF

abundance: -
j_gene: TRBJ1-6
d_gene: TRBD1
v_gene: TRBV29-1
CDR3nt: TGCAGCGTTGAAAGGGACAGGACAAGCTCCTATAATTCACCCCTCCACTTT
CDR3aa: CSVERDRTSSYNSPLHF

abundance: -
j_gene: TRBJ2-3
d_gene: TRBD1
v_gene: TRBV29-1
CDR3nt: TGCAGCGTTGTACCCCCTGGAGCAGGGGGCGCAGTGGCGCAGTATTTT
CDR3aa: CSVVPPGAGGAVAQYF

abundance: -
j_gene: TRBJ1-6
d_gene: TRBD1
v_gene: TRBV2
CDR3nt: TGTGCCAGCGGTACCCCGGGACAGCCTAATTCACCCCTCCACTTT
CDR3aa: CASGTPGQPNSPLHF

abundance: -
j_gene: TRBJ1-2
d_gene: -
v_gene: TRBV5-1
CDR3nt: TGCGCCAGCAGCTTGGTCGTTCCGGGGGACTATGGCTACACCTTC
CDR3aa: CASSLVVPGDYGYTF

abundance: -
j_gene: TRBJ2-1
d_gene: TRBD1
v_gene: TRBV13
CDR3nt: TGTGCCAGCAGCACGACAGGGGGCTCCTACAATGAGCAGTTCTTC
CDR3aa: CASSTTGGSYNEQFF

abundance: -
j_gene: TRBJ1-5
d_gene: -
v_gene: TRBV7-9
CDR3nt: TGTGCCAGCAGCTCCGACAGCTTAAATCAGCCCCAGCATTTT
CDR3aa: CASSSDSLNQPQHF

abundance: -
j_gene: TRBJ2-7
d_gene: TRBD1
v_gene: TRBV7-9
CDR3nt: TGTGCCAGCAGCTTAGATGCAGGGGGTTTCTACGAGCAGTACTTC
CDR3aa: CASSLDAGGFYEQYF

abundance: -
j_gene: TRBJ1-4
d_gene: -
v_gene: TRBV5-1
CDR3nt: TGCGCCAGCAGCTTAACACCCGGGACAACTAATGAAAAACTGTTTTTT
CDR3aa: CASSLTPGTTNEKLFF

abundance: -
j_gene: TRBJ2-5
d_gene: TRBD1
v_gene: TRBV5-4
CDR3nt: TGTGCCAGCAGGGGGGCATCAGGGGGCGCGAGGATAGAGACCCAGTACTTC
CDR3aa: CASRGASGGARIETQYF

abundance: few
j_gene: TRBJ1-4
d_gene: -
v_gene: TRBV7-9
CDR3nt: TGTGCCAGCAGCTTAGTAGGAGATAATGAAAAACTGTTTTTT
CDR3aa: CASSLVGDNEKLFF

abundance: few
j_gene: TRBJ2-7
d_gene: TRBD1
v_gene: TRBV11-2
CDR3nt: TGTGCCAGCAGCCCGGGACAGGGAGTCTACGAGCAGTACTTC
CDR3aa: CASSPGQGVYEQYF

abundance: -
j_gene: TRBJ2-7
d_gene: -
v_gene: TRBV10-3
CDR3nt: TGTGCCATCAGCCGCCAGCGGAGCGAGCAGTACTTC
CDR3aa: CAISRQRSEQYF

abundance: once
j_gene: TRBJ2-5
d_gene: -
v_gene: TRBV28
CDR3nt: TGTGCCAGCAGTCCCCGAGAGGGCATCGCTAGCAGAGAGACCCAGTACTTC
CDR3aa: CASSPREGIASRETQYF

abundance: once
j_gene: TRBJ2-1
d_gene: -
v_gene: TRBV30
CDR3nt: TGTGCCTGGAGTCCCCCCGGCGGCGACTACAATGAGCAGTTCTTC
CDR3aa: CAWSPPGGDYNEQFF

abundance: -
j_gene: TRBJ1-6
d_gene: -
v_gene: TRBV19
CDR3nt: TGTGCCAGTAGAACTAACAATTCACCCCTCCACTTT
CDR3aa: CASRTNNSPLHF

abundance: -
j_gene: TRBJ1-1
d_gene: -
v_gene: TRBV12-3/TRBV12-4
CDR3nt: TGTGCCAGCACCACAGGGCTGAACACTGAAGCTTTCTTT
CDR3aa: CASTTGLNTEAFF

abundance: -
j_gene: TRBJ2-1
d_gene: -
v_gene: TRBV11-3
CDR3nt: TGTGCCAGCAGCTTAGAGAGCTCCTACAATGAGCAGTTCTTC
CDR3aa: CASSLESSYNEQFF